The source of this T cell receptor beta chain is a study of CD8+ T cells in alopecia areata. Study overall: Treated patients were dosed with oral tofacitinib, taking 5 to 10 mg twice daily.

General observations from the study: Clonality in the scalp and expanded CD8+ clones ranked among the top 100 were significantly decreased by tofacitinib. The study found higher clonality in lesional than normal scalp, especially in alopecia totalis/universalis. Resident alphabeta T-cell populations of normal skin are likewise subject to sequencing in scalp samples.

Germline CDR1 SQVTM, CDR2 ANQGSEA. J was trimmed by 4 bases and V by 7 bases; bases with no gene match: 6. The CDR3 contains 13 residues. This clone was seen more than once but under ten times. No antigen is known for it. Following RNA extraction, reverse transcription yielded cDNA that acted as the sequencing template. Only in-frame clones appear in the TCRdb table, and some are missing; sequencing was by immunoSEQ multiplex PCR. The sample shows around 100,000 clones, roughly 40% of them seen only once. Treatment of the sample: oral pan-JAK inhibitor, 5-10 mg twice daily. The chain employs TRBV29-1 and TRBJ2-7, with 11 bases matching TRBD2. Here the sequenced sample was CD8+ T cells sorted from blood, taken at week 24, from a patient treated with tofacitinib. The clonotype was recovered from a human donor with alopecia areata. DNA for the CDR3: TGCAGCGCGCTACTAGCGGGAGCTTACGAGCAGTACTTC. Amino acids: CSALLAGAYEQYF.